A single sample gave rise to the 6 T cell receptor beta chains below, sequenced in a study of blood T cells in healthy people across ages. A second about 6 to 12 cycle PCR used barcoded and J-beta primers. TCRdb reprocessed the 5' RACE reads via MiXCR and lists one record per CDR3 protein. The sample comprises 1.2 million to 1.5 million distinct CDR3 sequences, approximately 59% of which are singletons, and about 6.7% rests with the top ten. Source material: blood. Receptor source: a man aged 18 to 29 in good health.

The rearrangement joins TRBV7-9 to TRBJ2-3; 9 bases agree with TRBD2. The V and J ends lost 4 bases and 4 bases, in that order; junction bases with no gene match: 6. Germline lookup yields CDR1 SEHNR and CDR2 FQNEAQ (reference sequence). There are 15 residues in the CDR3. For the CDR3, the DNA is TGTGCCAGCAGCTCTGAGCGGGGGGTGGCAGATACGCAGTATTTT. Protein product: CASSSERGVADTQYF.

This clonotype turned up a few times. The chain couples TRBV5-1 to TRBJ2-7, with a tentative D call TRBD2 (5 bases). The germline V and J ends were trimmed by 3 bases and 2 bases, with 9 bases remaining between them. The CDR3 loop spans 13 amino acids. Germline V CDR1 and CDR2: SGHRS, YFSETQ. CDR3 region: CASSSGWPYEQYF. The CDR3 bases are TGCGCCAGCAGCTCGGGGTGGCCCTACGAGCAGTACTTC.

The chain links TRBV4-3 to TRBJ2-1; possibly TRBD2 for D (5 bases). The CDR3 spans 14 residues. V lost 0 bases and J lost 6, with 9 bases in between. Germline V gene sequence: CDR1 LGHNA, CDR2 YSLEER. This CDR3 reads CASSQDLDSNEQFF. Written as DNA, the CDR3 is TGCGCCAGCAGCCAAGATTTGGACTCCAATGAGCAGTTCTTC.

The CDR3 loop reads CASSTLRASPGEQYF. The CDR3 DNA is TGTGCCAGCAGTACACTACGGGCCTCCCCGGGGGAGCAGTACTTC. The V call is TRBV28, the J call TRBJ2-5; tentatively, D is TRBD2 (6 bases). Trimming stripped 5 bases from V and 11 bases from J, with 24 bases between. The germline CDR1 and CDR2 sequences are MDHEN and SYDVKM. The CDR3 length is 15 residues.

J is TRBJ2-3 and V is TRBV20-1, with TRBD2 as a possible D gene (6 bases). Germline CDR1 reads DFQATT; CDR2 reads SNEGSKA (reference sequence). V gave up 5 bases and J gave up 1 base, with 10 bases separating them. This CDR3 spans 13 amino acids. The CDR3 DNA sequence: TGCAGTGCTCCGGGACTCCGCACAGATACGCAGTATTTT. Amino acid sequence: CSAPGLRTDTQYF.

The chain couples TRBV9 to TRBJ2-6; perhaps D is TRBD1 or TRBD2 (5 bases each). The length of the CDR3 is 18 residues. The V end lost 4 bases, the J end lost 0 bases, and 17 bases lay between the germline ends. Germline CDR1 and CDR2: SGDLS and YYNGEE. CDR3 sequence (DNA): TGTGCCAGCAGCTACCGGGACCCTCTCAGCTCTGGGGCCAACGTCCTGACTTTC. Protein: CASSYRDPLSSGANVLTF.